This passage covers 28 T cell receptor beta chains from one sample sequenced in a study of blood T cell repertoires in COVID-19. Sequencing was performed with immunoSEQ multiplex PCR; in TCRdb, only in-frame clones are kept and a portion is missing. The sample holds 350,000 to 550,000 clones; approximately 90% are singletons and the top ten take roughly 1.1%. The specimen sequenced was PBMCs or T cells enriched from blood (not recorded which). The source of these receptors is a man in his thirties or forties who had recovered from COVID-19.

The CDR3 coding sequence is TGTGCCAGCACCCACTCGGGGGGCAATCAGCCCCAGCATTTT. Translated: CASTHSGGNQPQHF. The rearrangement uses TRBV27 and TRBJ1-5, with a tentative D call TRBD1 (5 bases). V gave up 7 bases and J gave up 2 bases, with 12 bases separating them. The CDR3 has 14 residues. From germline, CDR1 is MNHEY and CDR2 SMNVEV (reference sequence).

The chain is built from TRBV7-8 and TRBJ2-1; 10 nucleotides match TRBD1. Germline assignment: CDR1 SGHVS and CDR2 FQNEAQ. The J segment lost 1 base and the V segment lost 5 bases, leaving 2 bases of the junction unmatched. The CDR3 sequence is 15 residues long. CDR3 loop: CASSVGQGSYNEQFF. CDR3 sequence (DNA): TGTGCCAGCAGCGTGGGACAGGGGTCCTACAATGAGCAGTTCTTC.

The CDR3 spells CASSEEDRGRETQYF. CDR3 nucleotides: TGTGCCAGCAGTGAGGAGGACAGGGGGCGAGAGACCCAGTACTTC. The V gene is TRBV6-1, the J gene TRBJ2-5, with 11 bases that match TRBD1. Germline values: CDR1 MNHNS, CDR2 SASEGT. CDR3 length: 15 residues. The ends lost 3 bases at V and 4 bases at J; junction bases unmatched: 4.

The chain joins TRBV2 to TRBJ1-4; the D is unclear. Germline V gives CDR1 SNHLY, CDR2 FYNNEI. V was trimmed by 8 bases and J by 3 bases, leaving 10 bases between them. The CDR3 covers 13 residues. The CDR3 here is CASWSDSNEKLFF. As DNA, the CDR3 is TGTGCCAGCTGGTCAGATTCTAATGAAAAACTGTTTTTT. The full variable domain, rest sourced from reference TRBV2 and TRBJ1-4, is EPEVTQTPSHQVTQMGQEVILRCVPISNHLYFYWYRQILGQKVEFLVSFYNNEISEKSEIFDDQFSVERPDGSNFTLKIRSTKLEDSAMYFCASWSDSNEKLFFGSGTQLSVL.

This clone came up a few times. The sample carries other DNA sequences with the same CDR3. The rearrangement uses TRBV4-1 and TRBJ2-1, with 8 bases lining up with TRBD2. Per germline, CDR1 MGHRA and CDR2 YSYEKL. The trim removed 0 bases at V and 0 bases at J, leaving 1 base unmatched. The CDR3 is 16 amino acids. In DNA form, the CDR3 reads TGCGCCAGCAGCCAAGAGCTAGCGGGCTCCTACAATGAGCAGTTCTTC. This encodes CASSQELAGSYNEQFF.

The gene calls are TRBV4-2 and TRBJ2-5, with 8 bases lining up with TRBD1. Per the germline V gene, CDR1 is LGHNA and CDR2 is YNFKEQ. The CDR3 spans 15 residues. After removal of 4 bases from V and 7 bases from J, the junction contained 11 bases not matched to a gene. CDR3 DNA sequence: TGTGCCAGCAGCCTCCACGGGACAGGAGCAGGGACCCAGTACTTC. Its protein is CASSLHGTGAGTQYF.

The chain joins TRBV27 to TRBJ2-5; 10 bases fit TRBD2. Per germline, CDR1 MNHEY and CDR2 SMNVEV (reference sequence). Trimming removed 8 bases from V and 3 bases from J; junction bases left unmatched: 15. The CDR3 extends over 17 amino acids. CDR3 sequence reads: CASQSKRSGLAKETQYF. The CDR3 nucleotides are TGTGCCAGCCAATCAAAGCGGTCGGGACTAGCGAAAGAGACCCAGTACTTC.

Written as DNA, the CDR3 is TGTGCCAGTAGTAAGACTCGAAACACCGGGGAGCTGTTTTTT. This encodes CASSKTRNTGELFF. This rearrangement joins TRBV19 to TRBJ2-2; D is unclear. Germline assignment: CDR1 LNHDA and CDR2 SQIVND (reference sequence). The V and J ends lost 4 bases and 2 bases respectively, with 8 bases between them. The CDR3 sequence is 14 residues long.

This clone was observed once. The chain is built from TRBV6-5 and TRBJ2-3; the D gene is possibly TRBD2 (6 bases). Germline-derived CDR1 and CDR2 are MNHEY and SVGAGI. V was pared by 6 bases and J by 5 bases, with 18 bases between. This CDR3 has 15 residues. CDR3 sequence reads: CASRRAGLLKDTQYF. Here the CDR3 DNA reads TGTGCCAGCAGAAGAGCCGGACTACTCAAAGATACGCAGTATTTT.

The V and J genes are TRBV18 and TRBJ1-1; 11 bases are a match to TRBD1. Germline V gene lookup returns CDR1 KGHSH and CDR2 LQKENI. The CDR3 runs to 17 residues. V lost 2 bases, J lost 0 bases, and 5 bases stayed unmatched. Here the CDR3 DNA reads TGTGCCAGCTCACCAGGACAGGGGGCAGGGGTGAACACTGAAGCTTTCTTT. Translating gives CASSPGQGAGVNTEAFF.

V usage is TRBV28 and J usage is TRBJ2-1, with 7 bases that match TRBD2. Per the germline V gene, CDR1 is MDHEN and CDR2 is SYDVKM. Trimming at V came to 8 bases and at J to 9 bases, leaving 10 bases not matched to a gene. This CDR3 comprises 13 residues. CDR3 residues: CASGLEGLSEQFF. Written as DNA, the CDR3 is TGTGCCAGCGGACTAGAGGGCTTATCTGAGCAGTTCTTC.

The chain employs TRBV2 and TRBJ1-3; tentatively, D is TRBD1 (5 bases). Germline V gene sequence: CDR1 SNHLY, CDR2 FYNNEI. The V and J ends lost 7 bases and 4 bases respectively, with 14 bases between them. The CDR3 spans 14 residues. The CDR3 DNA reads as TGTGCCAGCATGTCCCAGGGTTTCGGAAACACCATATATTTT. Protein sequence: CASMSQGFGNTIYF.

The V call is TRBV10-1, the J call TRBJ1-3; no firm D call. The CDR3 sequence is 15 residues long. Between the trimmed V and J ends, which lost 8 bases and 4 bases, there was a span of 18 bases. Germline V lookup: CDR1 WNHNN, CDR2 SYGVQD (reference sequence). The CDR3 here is CASQPGTAGGNTIYF. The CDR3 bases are TGCGCCAGCCAACCGGGAACAGCGGGAGGAAACACCATATATTTT.

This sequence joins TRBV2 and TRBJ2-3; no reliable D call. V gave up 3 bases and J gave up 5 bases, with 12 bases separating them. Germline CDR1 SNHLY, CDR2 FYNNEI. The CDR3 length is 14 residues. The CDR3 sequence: CASSDRSRVDTQYF. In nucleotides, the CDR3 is TGTGCCAGCAGTGATCGATCCCGGGTAGATACGCAGTATTTT.

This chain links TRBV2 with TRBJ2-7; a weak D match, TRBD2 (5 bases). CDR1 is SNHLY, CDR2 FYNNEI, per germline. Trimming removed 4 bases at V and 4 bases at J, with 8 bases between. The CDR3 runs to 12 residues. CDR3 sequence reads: CASSGRRYEQYF. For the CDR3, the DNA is TGTGCCAGCAGTGGGAGGAGGTACGAGCAGTACTTC.

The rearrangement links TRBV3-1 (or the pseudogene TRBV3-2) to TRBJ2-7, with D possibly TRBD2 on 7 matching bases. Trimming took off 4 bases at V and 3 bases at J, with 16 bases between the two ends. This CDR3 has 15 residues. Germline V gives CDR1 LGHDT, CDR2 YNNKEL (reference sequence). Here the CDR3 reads CASSPGGLAVYEQYF. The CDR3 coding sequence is TGTGCCAGCAGCCCCGGGGGGCTAGCGGTCTACGAGCAGTACTTC.

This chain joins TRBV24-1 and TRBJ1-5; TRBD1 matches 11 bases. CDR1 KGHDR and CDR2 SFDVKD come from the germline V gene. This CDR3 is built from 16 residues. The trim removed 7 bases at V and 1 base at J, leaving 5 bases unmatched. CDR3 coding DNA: TGTGCCACCAGCGGGACAGGGGGTGGGAGCAATCAGCCCCAGCATTTT. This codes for CATSGTGGGSNQPQHF.

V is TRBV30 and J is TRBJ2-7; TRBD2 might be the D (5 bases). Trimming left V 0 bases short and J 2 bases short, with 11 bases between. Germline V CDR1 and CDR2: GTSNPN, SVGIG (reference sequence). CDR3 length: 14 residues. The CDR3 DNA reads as TGTGCCTGGAGTGTACGATGGACTCCCTACGAGCAGTACTTC. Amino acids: CAWSVRWTPYEQYF.

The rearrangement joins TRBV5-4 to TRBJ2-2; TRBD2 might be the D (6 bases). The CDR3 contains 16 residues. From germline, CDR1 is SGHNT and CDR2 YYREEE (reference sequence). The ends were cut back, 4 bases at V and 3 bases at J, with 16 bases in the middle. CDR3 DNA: TGTGCCAGCAGCCGGGACCCAGGAGGGGACACCGGGGAGCTGTTTTTT. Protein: CASSRDPGGDTGELFF.

The CDR3 DNA reads as TGCAGTGCTAGTTTTTTTCGGTTGCGGGATCCTATTTCCTACGAGCAGTACTTC. Protein: CSASFFRLRDPISYEQYF. This chain links TRBV20-1 with TRBJ2-7; D is possibly TRBD2 (6 bases). The V end lost 3 bases, the J end lost 1 base, and 25 bases lay between the germline ends. The length of the CDR3 is 18 residues. Looked up from germline, CDR1 is DFQATT and CDR2 is SNEGSKA (reference sequence).

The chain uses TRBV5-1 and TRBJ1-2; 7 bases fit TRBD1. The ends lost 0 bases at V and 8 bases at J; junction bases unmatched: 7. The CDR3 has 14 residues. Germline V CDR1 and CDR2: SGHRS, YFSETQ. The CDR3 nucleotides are TGCGCCAGCAGCTTGGGTCAGGGGGTAGGAGGCTACACCTTC. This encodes CASSLGQGVGGYTF.

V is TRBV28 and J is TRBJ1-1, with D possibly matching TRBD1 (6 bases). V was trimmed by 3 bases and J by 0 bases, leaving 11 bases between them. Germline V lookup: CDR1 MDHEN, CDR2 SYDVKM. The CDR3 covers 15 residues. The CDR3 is CASSLAGALNTEAFF. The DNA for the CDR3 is TGTGCCAGCAGTTTGGCAGGGGCCCTGAACACTGAAGCTTTCTTT.

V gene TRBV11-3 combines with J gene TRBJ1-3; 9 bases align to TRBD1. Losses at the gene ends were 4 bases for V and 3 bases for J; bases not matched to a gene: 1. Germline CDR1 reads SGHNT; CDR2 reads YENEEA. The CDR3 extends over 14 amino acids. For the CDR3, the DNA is TGTGCCAGCAGCTCGGGACAGGGTGGAAACACCATATATTTT. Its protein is CASSSGQGGNTIYF.

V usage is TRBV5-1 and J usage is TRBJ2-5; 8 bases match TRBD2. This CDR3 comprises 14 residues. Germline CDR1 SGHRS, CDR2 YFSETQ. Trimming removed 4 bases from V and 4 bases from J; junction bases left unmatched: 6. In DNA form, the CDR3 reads TGCGCCAGCAGCCTGGGACTAGAGGGAGAGACCCAGTACTTC. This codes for CASSLGLEGETQYF.

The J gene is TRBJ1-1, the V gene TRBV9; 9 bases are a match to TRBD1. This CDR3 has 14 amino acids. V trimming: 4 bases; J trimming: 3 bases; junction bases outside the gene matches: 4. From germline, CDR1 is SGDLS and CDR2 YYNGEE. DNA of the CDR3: TGTGCCAGCAGCAACACAGGGGGCTACACTGAAGCTTTCTTT. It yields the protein CASSNTGGYTEAFF.

This chain's CDR3 is CASSLLLASGEDEQFF. The CDR3 nucleotides read TGTGCCAGCAGCTTACTGCTTGCTAGCGGGGAGGATGAGCAGTTCTTC. The chain employs TRBV7-9 and TRBJ2-1; TRBD2 matches 9 bases. Trimming at V came to 2 bases and at J to 8 bases, leaving 10 bases not matched to a gene. The length of the CDR3 is 16 residues. In germline, CDR1 is SEHNR, CDR2 FQNEAQ (reference sequence). The full variable domain, completed using reference TRBV7-9 and TRBJ2-1, is DTGVSQNPRHKITKRGQNVTFRCDPISEHNRLYWYRQTLGQGPEFLTYFQNEAQLEKSRLLSDRFSAERPKGSFSTLEIQRTEQGDSAMYLCASSLLLASGEDEQFFGPGTRLTVL.

The CDR3 here is CASSPNTGELFF. In DNA form, the CDR3 reads TGTGCCAGCAGTCCTAACACCGGGGAGCTGTTTTTT. The chain has TRBV7-3 and TRBJ2-2, with D hard to call. CDR1 is SGHTA, CDR2 FQGTGA, per germline. V lost 6 bases and J 2 bases, leaving 4 bases between the germline ends. The CDR3 contains 12 residues.

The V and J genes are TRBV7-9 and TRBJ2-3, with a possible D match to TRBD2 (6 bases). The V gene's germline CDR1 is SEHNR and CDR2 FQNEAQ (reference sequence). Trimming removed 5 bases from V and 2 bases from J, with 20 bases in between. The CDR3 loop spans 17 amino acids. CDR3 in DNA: TGTGCCAGCAGCCCCCCGGGAGTCGAGCGGATCACAGATACGCAGTATTTT. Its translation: CASSPPGVERITDTQYF.